The TCR beta chain described here comes from a study of blood T cell repertoires in COVID-19. Background on the study: COVID-19 samples, acute and convalescent, were from the United States, Italy and Spain.

Profiling relied on immunoSEQ multiplex PCR, and the TCRdb table lists in-frame clones only, not all of them. The sample records 150,000 or so clones, around 82% being singletons. Participants' own reports of clinical history determined their cohort assignment. In Cohort 3, a recovered donor had either two negative PCRs, clearance, or symptom resolution. Germline CDR1 reads SGHAT; CDR2 reads FQNNGV. The V gene end was trimmed by 5 bases and the J gene end by 4 bases; junction bases not matched to a gene: 4. CDR3 length: 13 amino acids. Source material: PBMCs or T cells enriched from blood (not recorded which). The rearrangement links TRBV11-2 to TRBJ1-2, with 7 bases matching TRBD1. This TCR derives from a woman aged 50 to 65 who had recovered from COVID-19. The CDR3 bases are TGTGCCAGCAGCAGGGACAGATCCTATGGCTACACCTTC. This sequence encodes CASSRDRSYGYTF.